This T cell receptor (beta chain) was recovered during a study of T-cell reconstitution after alpha-beta-depleted transplantation in children. Study findings and constraints: At around two months after transplant, the alpha-beta T cells were reportedly derived from several hundred expanded clones that came from non-depleted graft cells. Newly produced T cells mostly accounted for T-cell counts and diversity one year post-transplant. Some patients' high day-60 TCRbeta diversity was traced to surviving recipient T cells and thymic progenitors.

As to this clonotype: Its target is not known.

Unique molecular identifiers featured in how the TCRbeta library was prepared. TCRdb re-called the PCR reads with MiXCR, one entry per CDR3 protein. The profile shows roughly 420,000 distinct CDR3 sequences, 15% to 20% of them singletons. CDR1 and CDR2 (germline): SGHDT, YYEEEE. CDR3 length equals 15 residues. Trimming removed 2 bases from V and 4 bases from J; junction bases left unmatched: 6. V and J are TRBV5-6 and TRBJ2-1; TRBD2 aligns across 7 bases. The receptor's source is a boy in the first two years of life who had a stem cell transplant for Wiskott-Aldrich syndrome, so the T cells may come from the graft donor. The material was PBMCs, mostly from graft donor cells, obtained 360 days after TCRalphabeta/CD19-depleted stem cell transplant. This chain's CDR3 is CASSLDGGLYNEQFF. CDR3 sequence (DNA): TGTGCCAGCAGCTTAGACGGGGGACTATACAATGAGCAGTTCTTC.